What follows are 27 T cell receptor beta chains derived from one specimen sequenced in a study of blood T cell repertoires in COVID-19. Method: immunoSEQ multiplex PCR; TCRdb's copy keeps in-frame clones and lacks some. The table lists about 280,000 clones, roughly 88% of them singletons. Source material: peripheral blood. All receptors derive from a woman aged 65 to 85 with acute or convalescent COVID-19.

The chain uses TRBV2 and TRBJ2-2; 11 bases line up with TRBD2. From germline, CDR1 is SNHLY and CDR2 FYNNEI. Trimming took 6 bases from V and 6 from J; bases not matched to a gene: 6. The CDR3 totals 15 residues. In nucleotides, the CDR3 is TGTGCCAGCAGAGAGACTAGCGGGGAGGCCGGGGAGCTGTTTTTT. This codes for CASRETSGEAGELFF.

V and J are TRBV5-1 and TRBJ2-6; 7 positions agree with TRBD1. The J segment lost 0 bases and the V segment lost 2 bases, leaving 2 bases of the junction unmatched. Germline-derived CDR1 and CDR2 are SGHRS and YFSETQ. The CDR3 is 16 residues long. The CDR3 coding sequence is TGCGCCAGCAGCTTCACAGGGGTCTCTGGGGCCAACGTCCTGACTTTC. Its protein is CASSFTGVSGANVLTF. Using reference TRBV5-1 and TRBJ2-6 for the parts outside the CDR3, the full variable domain is KAGVTQTPRYLIKTRGQQVTLSCSPISGHRSVSWYQQTPGQGLQFLFEYFSETQRNKGNFPGRFSGRQFSNSRSEMNVSTLELGDSALYLCASSFTGVSGANVLTFGAGSRLTVL.

This chain uses TRBV11-1 with TRBJ1-2; D is unclear. CDR1 is SGHAT, CDR2 FQDESV, per germline (reference sequence). V dropped 4 bases and J dropped 9 bases, with 12 bases sitting between them. CDR3 length: 12 amino acids. The CDR3, as DNA: TGTGCCAGCAGCTCGGGAAGGAGAAGCTACACCTTC. Protein: CASSSGRRSYTF.

The V gene is TRBV5-4, the J gene TRBJ2-7; 13 bases line up with TRBD2. The CDR3 runs to 15 residues. The trim removed 7 bases at V and 4 bases at J, leaving 8 bases unmatched. Germline-derived CDR1 and CDR2 are SGHNT and YYREEE (reference sequence). The CDR3 coding sequence is TGTGCCAGCCGGACTAGCGGGGGATTGATTTACGAGCAGTACTTC. Its translation: CASRTSGGLIYEQYF.

This clone was recorded only once. The gene calls are TRBV3-1 (or the pseudogene TRBV3-2) and TRBJ2-7; 7 bases match TRBD2. CDR3 length: 17 amino acids. V dropped 1 base and J dropped 2; count of bases not matched to a gene: 11. The V gene's germline CDR1 is LGHDT and CDR2 YNNKEL (reference sequence). Written as DNA, the CDR3 is TGTGCCAGCAGCCAAGCGATTGGGACTAATATCGCCTACGAGCAGTACTTC. Protein sequence: CASSQAIGTNIAYEQYF.

The rearrangement links TRBV18 to TRBJ2-1; 10 bases match TRBD2. Trimming removed 3 bases from V and 1 base from J; junction bases left unmatched: 6. This CDR3 spans 17 amino acids. From germline, CDR1 is KGHSH and CDR2 LQKENI. In DNA, the CDR3 is TGTGCCAGCTCACCGAGGGCTAGCGGGGGATCCTACAATGAGCAGTTCTTC. Amino acids: CASSPRASGGSYNEQFF.

The V gene is TRBV6-6, the J gene TRBJ1-5, with 9 nucleotides matching TRBD1. The length of the CDR3 is 14 residues. The J segment lost 5 bases and the V segment lost 6 bases, leaving 5 bases of the junction unmatched. Germline assignment: CDR1 MNHNY and CDR2 SVGAGI (reference sequence). The CDR3 nucleotides are TGTGCCAGCAGCCAGGGACAGGGCCATCAGCCCCAGCATTTT. It specifies CASSQGQGHQPQHF.

The gene calls are TRBV18 and TRBJ1-1; D might be TRBD1 (5 bases). The V gene's germline CDR1 is KGHSH and CDR2 LQKENI. V dropped 3 bases and J dropped 7 bases, with 12 bases sitting between them. There are 13 residues in the CDR3. As DNA, the CDR3 is TGTGCCAGCTCACCGTCGGACAACCATGAAGCTTTCTTT. Protein product: CASSPSDNHEAFF.

This chain uses TRBV2 with TRBJ2-7; D is possibly TRBD2 (6 bases). Germline CDR1 is SNHLY and CDR2 is FYNNEI. The CDR3 sequence is 15 residues long. Trimming pared 5 bases from V and 5 bases from J, leaving 19 bases between. CDR3 sequence (DNA): TGTGCCAGCAGTCCTCTCCTAGCGCTTAGCCACGAGCAGTACTTC. Translating it yields CASSPLLALSHEQYF.

This clone was seen only once. The CDR3 DNA follows: TGTGCCAGCAGTGAGTGGGACAGCAATTCACCCCTCCACTTT. It is translated as CASSEWDSNSPLHF. V gene TRBV2 combines with J gene TRBJ1-6, with 7 bases identical to TRBD1. This CDR3 region has 14 residues. Looked up from germline, CDR1 is SNHLY and CDR2 is FYNNEI. With V trimmed by 3 bases and J by 7 bases, 3 bases remained unmatched.

This clone appeared a few times. The chain has TRBV4-1 and TRBJ1-4; D is possibly TRBD1 (6 bases). This CDR3 spans 15 amino acids. The V end was cut by 2 bases, the J end by 7 bases, with 14 bases between. Per germline, CDR1 MGHRA and CDR2 YSYEKL. CDR3 amino acids: CASSQIWGRFEKLFF. CDR3 bases: TGCGCCAGCAGCCAAATCTGGGGGCGGTTTGAAAAACTGTTTTTT.

In this sample, this clone turned up once. The chain is built from TRBV14 and TRBJ1-6; D is unclear. Germline assignment: CDR1 SGHDN and CDR2 FVKESK. The CDR3 loop spans 13 amino acids. Trimming took off 0 bases at V and 10 bases at J, with 7 bases between the two ends. The CDR3 sequence is CASSQDGNSPLHF. CDR3 nucleotide sequence: TGTGCCAGCAGCCAAGATGGCAACTCACCCCTCCACTTT.

The chain joins TRBV25-1 to TRBJ2-5, with TRBD2 matching over 9 bases. Germline loops: CDR1 MGHDK, CDR2 SYGVNS. The CDR3 covers 14 residues. V dropped 5 bases and J dropped 4; count of bases not matched to a gene: 5. The CDR3 protein is CASSKAGGSETQYF. In nucleotides, the CDR3 is TGTGCCAGCAGTAAAGCGGGGGGTTCAGAGACCCAGTACTTC.

The rearrangement links TRBV6-2 or TRBV6-3 to TRBJ1-1; 7 nucleotides agree with TRBD1. Trimming removed 6 bases from V and 0 bases from J; junction bases left unmatched: 7. The germline gives CDR1 MNHEY, CDR2 SVGEGT. This CDR3 has 15 amino acids. The CDR3 DNA reads as TGTGCCAGCAGCCGCCTACAGGGGATGAACACTGAAGCTTTCTTT. Protein sequence: CASSRLQGMNTEAFF.

J is TRBJ2-1 and V is TRBV7-8; 7 bases fit TRBD2. With V trimmed by 3 bases and J by 9 bases, 14 bases remained unmatched. The CDR3 runs 16 residues. Germline V gene sequence: CDR1 SGHVS, CDR2 FQNEAQ. In DNA form, the CDR3 reads TGTGCCAGCAGCTTTCGGACTAGGCAGGGTTTGGGTGAGCAGTTCTTC. It codes for CASSFRTRQGLGEQFF. The full variable domain, completed using reference TRBV7-8 and TRBJ2-1, is GAGVSQSPRYKVAKRGQDVALRCDPISGHVSLFWYQQALGQGPEFLTYFQNEAQLDKSGLPSDRFFAERPEGSVSTLKIQRTQQEDSAVYLCASSFRTRQGLGEQFFGPGTRLTVL.

The rearrangement links TRBV28 to TRBJ1-2; 11 nucleotides agree with TRBD1. V lost 6 bases, J lost 2 bases, and 8 bases stayed unmatched. The CDR3 loop spans 16 amino acids. Germline CDR1 is MDHEN and CDR2 is SYDVKM. The CDR3 sequence is CASSLPGTGGNYGYTF. CDR3 nucleotide sequence: TGTGCCAGCAGCCTCCCTGGGACAGGGGGGAACTATGGCTACACCTTC.

The chain uses TRBV5-4 and TRBJ2-5, with D possibly matching TRBD1 (5 bases). Trimming left V 3 bases short and J 5 bases short, with 14 bases between. The CDR3 contains 14 residues. Germline V gene data show CDR1 as SGHNT and CDR2 as YYREEE (reference sequence). The CDR3 region is CASSSTQGVETQYF. In nucleotides, the CDR3 is TGTGCCAGCAGCTCAACCCAGGGCGTGGAGACCCAGTACTTC. Full variable domain (rest looked up from reference TRBV5-4 and TRBJ2-5): ETGVTQSPTHLIKTRGQQVTLRCSSQSGHNTVSWYQQALGQGPQFIFQYYREEENGRGNFPPRFSGLQFPNYSSELNVNALELDDSALYLCASSSTQGVETQYFGPGTRLLVL.

The chain has TRBV3-1 (or the pseudogene TRBV3-2) and TRBJ2-1; possibly TRBD2 for D (6 bases). The germline V gene encodes CDR1 LGHDT and CDR2 YNNKEL (reference sequence). The CDR3 runs to 16 residues. Trimming cost V 5 bases and J 1 base, with 15 bases left between them. The CDR3 region has the DNA TGTGCCAGCAGCTTGGGACTCGACGGGTCCTACAATGAGCAGTTCTTC. Translated: CASSLGLDGSYNEQFF.

This chain uses TRBV2 with TRBJ2-4; a weak D match, TRBD2 (5 bases). Between the trimmed V and J ends, which lost 8 bases and 4 bases, there was a span of 18 bases. CDR1 is SNHLY and CDR2 is FYNNEI in the germline V gene. This CDR3 has 15 amino acids. CDR3 amino acids: CASHPERVGKNIQYF. The CDR3 coding sequence is TGTGCCAGCCACCCCGAGAGGGTGGGGAAAAACATTCAGTACTTC.

V usage is TRBV12-3 or TRBV12-4 and J usage is TRBJ1-4; 7 bases agree with TRBD1. J lost 11 bases, V lost 6 bases, and 9 bases had no gene match. This CDR3 is built from 13 residues. The CDR3 DNA follows: TGTGCCAGCAGGGCCTCGACAGGGCGTAAACTGTTTTTT. Its protein product is CASRASTGRKLFF.

The chain employs TRBV2 and TRBJ1-6, with 8 bases aligning to TRBD1. Germline V gene lookup returns CDR1 SNHLY and CDR2 FYNNEI. V gave up 4 bases and J gave up 0 bases; unmatched junction bases: 8. The CDR3 spans 18 residues. The CDR3 spells CASSGRDRGSSYNSPLHF. CDR3 DNA: TGTGCCAGCAGTGGGCGAGACAGGGGTAGCTCCTATAATTCACCCCTCCACTTT.

The chain carries TRBV11-2 and TRBJ1-4; TRBD1 matches at 7 bases. Germline V lookup: CDR1 SGHAT, CDR2 FQNNGV. This CDR3 has 15 residues. V gave up 1 base and J gave up 8 bases; unmatched junction bases: 7. CDR3 sequence reads: CASSLAPGGGEKLFF. CDR3 coding DNA: TGTGCCAGCAGCTTAGCGCCAGGGGGTGGGGAAAAACTGTTTTTT.

In this sample, this clone turned up once. The chain recombines TRBV4-2 with TRBJ2-5; 7 nucleotides align to TRBD2. The CDR3 has 15 amino acids. The trim removed 6 bases at V and 7 bases at J, leaving 14 bases unmatched. CDR1 and CDR2 (germline): LGHNA, YNFKEQ. The CDR3 DNA reads as TGTGCCAGCAGACCTCAGACAGCTACGGGGGGGACCCAGTACTTC. This codes for CASRPQTATGGTQYF.

This clone was recorded only once. The genes are TRBV5-1 and TRBJ2-3; possibly TRBD1 for D (6 bases). CDR1 and CDR2 from the germline V gene are SGHRS and YFSETQ. Trimming shortened V by 6 bases and J by 2 bases, and 10 bases separated the two germline ends. The CDR3 extends over 13 amino acids. CDR3 sequence (DNA): TGCGCCAGCAACAGGGACCCCACAGATACGCAGTATTTT. Amino acids: CASNRDPTDTQYF.

In the case of this clone: Additional DNA sequences in this sample encode the identical CDR3. This chain joins TRBV3-1 (or the pseudogene TRBV3-2) and TRBJ1-6, with TRBD1 as a possible D gene (6 bases). CDR1 is LGHDT and CDR2 is YNNKEL in the germline V gene (reference sequence). The germline V and J ends were trimmed by 1 base and 7 bases, with 11 bases remaining between them. The CDR3 totals 15 residues. CDR3 in amino acids: CASSQGTGLNSPLHF. The CDR3 DNA reads TGTGCCAGCAGCCAAGGTACAGGGTTAAATTCACCCCTCCACTTT.

The DNA of the CDR3 is TGCGCCAGCAGCTTGGCGGGGACATGGGGCTACAATGAGCAGTTCTTC. The encoded protein is CASSLAGTWGYNEQFF. V usage is TRBV5-1 and J usage is TRBJ2-1, with D tentatively TRBD1 (6 bases). The CDR3 runs to 16 residues. In germline, CDR1 is SGHRS, CDR2 YFSETQ. V dropped 0 bases and J dropped 3 bases, with 13 bases sitting between them.

The chain has TRBV29-1 and TRBJ1-2; D gene ambiguous. The V gene lost 4 bases and the J gene lost 7 bases, with 16 bases spanning the gap. The germline CDR1 and CDR2 sequences are SQVTM and ANQGSEA. The CDR3 consists of 13 residues. CDR3 coding DNA: TGCAGCGTTGTGCCCGACTCTCCGAGTGGCTACACCTTC. Its protein is CSVVPDSPSGYTF.